The 13 T cell receptor beta chains in this list originate from one sample, sequenced in a study of blood T cell repertoires in COVID-19 (dated by TCRdb to between 2020 and 2021). The library was obtained by the immunoSEQ multiplex PCR assay. TCRdb mirrors the immuneACCESS table, restricted to in-frame sequences. Some clones are absent from its copies; in checked studies, under half trace to an unresolved V gene, and the reason for the others is unknown. Across this sample there are fewer than 250,000 clones, with approximately 80% seen only once. The top ten clonotypes cover about 7.4% of the sample. Input material: peripheral blood. Receptors were obtained from a woman aged 50 to 60 with acute or convalescent COVID-19.

This clone occurred a few times. The chain is built from TRBV27 and TRBJ2-2, with TRBD1 as a possible D gene (5 bases). The CDR3 spans 16 residues. CDR1 is MNHEY and CDR2 is SMNVEV in the germline V gene (reference sequence). V lost 5 bases and J lost 4, with 17 bases in between. CDR3 nucleotide sequence: TGTGCCAGCAGTCCAGACAGCTATTATGGCACCGGGGAGCTGTTTTTT. It yields the protein CASSPDSYYGTGELFF.

This chain uses TRBV27 with TRBJ1-2; possible D gene TRBD1, 6 bases. V gave up 4 bases and J gave up 8 bases, with 17 bases separating them. Germline lookup yields CDR1 MNHEY and CDR2 SMNVEV (reference sequence). This CDR3 has 14 residues. This chain's CDR3 is CASSYRDPLYGYTF. The CDR3 nucleotides are TGTGCCAGCAGTTACAGGGACCCTCTATACGGCTACACCTTC.

This clone was recorded a few times. The V gene is TRBV4-2, the J gene TRBJ1-1; D is unresolved. The CDR3 has 13 residues. CDR1 LGHNA and CDR2 YNFKEQ come from the germline V gene. The V and J ends lost 0 bases and 8 bases respectively, with 10 bases between them. CDR3 sequence (DNA): TGTGCCAGCAGCCAAGATAAGGGAGGGGAAGCTTTCTTT. Encoded protein: CASSQDKGGEAFF.

This chain joins TRBV27 and TRBJ2-7; 7 bases line up with TRBD2. V shed 5 bases, J shed 4 bases, and the junction held 2 bases outside the gene matches. This CDR3 is 12 amino acids long. CDR1 MNHEY and CDR2 SMNVEV come from the germline V gene (reference sequence). The CDR3 protein is CASSPGGYEQYF. The CDR3 DNA reads TGTGCCAGCAGTCCCGGGGGGTACGAGCAGTACTTC.

V and J are TRBV6-6 and TRBJ1-1; no clear D. Germline CDR1 reads MNHNY; CDR2 reads SVGAGI (reference sequence). Trimming cost V 0 bases and J 3 bases, with 11 bases left between them. CDR3 size: 15 residues. Here the CDR3 reads CASSYSGLEDTEAFF. Written as DNA, the CDR3 is TGTGCCAGCAGTTACTCCGGGTTAGAGGACACTGAAGCTTTCTTT.

J is TRBJ1-3 and V is TRBV7-9, with no clear D. The germline gives CDR1 SEHNR, CDR2 FQNEAQ (reference sequence). The CDR3 has 13 residues. V lost 6 bases to trimming and J lost 4 bases, with 10 bases between them. In DNA, the CDR3 is TGTGCCAGCAGTTTCCGCAGAGGAAACACCATATATTTT. Its translation is CASSFRRGNTIYF.

About this clone itself: Other DNA sequences in the same sample also yield this CDR3. This chain links TRBV15 with TRBJ2-5; D might be TRBD1 (5 bases). V was cut by 0 bases and J by 3 bases, with 5 bases left in between. The CDR3 has 13 residues. CDR1 and CDR2 (germline): LNHNV, YYDKDF (reference sequence). In nucleotides, the CDR3 is TGTGCCACCAGCAGAGACAGGGAAGAGACCCAGTACTTC. This encodes CATSRDREETQYF. Full variable domain (rest looked up from reference TRBV15 and TRBJ2-5): DAMVIQNPRYQVTQFGKPVTLSCSQTLNHNVMYWYQQKSSQAPKLLFHYYDKDFNNEADTPDNFQSRRPNTSFCFLDIRSPGLGDTAMYLCATSRDREETQYFGPGTRLLVL.

The chain carries TRBV28 and TRBJ2-2; possible D gene TRBD2, 7 bases. CDR1 and CDR2 from the germline V gene are MDHEN and SYDVKM. This CDR3 region has 15 residues. The V end lost 7 bases, the J end lost 4 bases, and 16 bases lay between the germline ends. The CDR3 loop reads CASTPPGEGTGELFF. CDR3 nucleotides: TGTGCCAGCACTCCCCCAGGGGAGGGCACCGGGGAGCTGTTTTTT.

The gene calls are TRBV5-4 and TRBJ2-7, with 11 bases that match TRBD1. This CDR3 spans 15 amino acids. Germline-derived CDR1 and CDR2 are SGHNT and YYREEE (reference sequence). After removal of 0 bases from V and 4 bases from J, the junction contained 3 bases not matched to a gene. CDR3 amino acids: CASSLGDRGGYEQYF. The DNA for the CDR3 is TGTGCCAGCAGCTTGGGGGACAGGGGGGGATACGAGCAGTACTTC.

The rearrangement joins TRBV10-3 to TRBJ2-7; the match to TRBD2 covers 8 bases. The CDR3 is 16 residues long. The germline V gene has CDR1 ENHRY and CDR2 SYGVKD. V shed 0 bases, J shed 0 bases, and the junction held 4 bases outside the gene matches. In nucleotides, the CDR3 is TGTGCCATCAGTGAGTCTAGGCTAGCGGGCTCCTACGAGCAGTACTTC. It translates to CAISESRLAGSYEQYF.

This rearrangement joins TRBV7-3 to TRBJ1-1, with D unresolved. Germline V gene lookup returns CDR1 SGHTA and CDR2 FQGTGA. V was pared by 1 base and J by 8 bases, with 11 bases between. CDR3 length equals 13 residues. The CDR3 loop is CASSLNPGLEAFF. The CDR3 DNA reads as TGTGCCAGCAGCTTAAATCCAGGTCTCGAAGCTTTCTTT.

The gene calls are TRBV4-2 and TRBJ1-5, with a weak D call TRBD1 (5 bases). Germline CDR1 is LGHNA and CDR2 is YNFKEQ. This CDR3 contains 15 residues. V shed 6 bases and J shed 3 bases, with 15 bases lying between them. In nucleotides, the CDR3 is TGTGCCAGCAGAAGACAGATTGGGGCCAATCAGCCCCAGCATTTT. Translating gives CASRRQIGANQPQHF.

This clone has only a few counts. The chain links TRBV19 to TRBJ2-3; 9 bases are shared with TRBD1. The J segment lost 4 bases and the V segment lost 1 base, leaving 3 bases of the junction unmatched. This CDR3 comprises 15 residues. Germline values: CDR1 LNHDA, CDR2 SQIVND (reference sequence). The CDR3 spells CASSIAGQGPDTQYF. The CDR3 DNA reads TGTGCCAGTAGTATAGCAGGACAGGGGCCAGATACGCAGTATTTT.